Below, 19 T cell receptor beta chains from the same sample are listed, as sequenced in a study of molecular identifiers for immune sequencing clone quantification. TCRdb recomputed calls from the PCR reads with MiXCR, one row per CDR3 protein. The data contain approximately 670,000 distinct CDR3 sequences, nearly 20% of them singletons. What was sequenced was naive CD8+ T cells from blood, with Jurkat cell RNA spiked in. Subset defined: FACS-sorted CD8+CD4-CCR7+CD45RA+ naive T cells. The source of these receptors is a human donor in good health. Some libraries in this study had Jurkat cell RNA spiked in.

The rearrangement uses TRBV27 and TRBJ1-3, with D tentatively TRBD1 (5 bases). The V gene's germline CDR1 is MNHEY and CDR2 SMNVEV (reference sequence). The CDR3 consists of 15 residues. Deletions cut 1 base from V and 1 base from J, with 8 bases between. This CDR3 is CASSLFGGSGNTIYF. For the CDR3, the DNA is TGTGCCAGCAGTTTATTTGGGGGTTCTGGAAACACCATATATTTT.

Regarding this clonotype: Possible read error: a much larger clone is one base away. This chain joins TRBV9 and TRBJ2-6; 9 positions match TRBD1. This CDR3 region has 21 residues. V trimming: 3 bases; J trimming: 2 bases; junction bases outside the gene matches: 18. Germline CDR1 and CDR2: SGDLS and YYNGEE. The DNA for the CDR3 is TGTGCCAGCAGCGGAGCTTTCCGGGACAGGGTGACCTACCCTGGGGCCAACGTCCTGACTTTC. Translation: CASSGAFRDRVTYPGANVLTF.

Comment on this clonotype: A read error may be the cause here, since a much bigger clone is one base away. DNA for the CDR3: TGCAGTGCTAGAGGACCGGGACAGGGGGCGGAGGCCAAAAACACTCAGTACTTC. Translated, it gives CSARGPGQGAEAKNTQYF. This chain joins TRBV20-1 and TRBJ2-4; 12 bases line up with TRBD1. Germline CDR1 reads DFQATT; CDR2 reads SNEGSKA (reference sequence). CDR3 length equals 18 residues.

This clonotype was detected only a few times. The chain employs TRBV4-1 and TRBJ2-1; a weak D match, TRBD2 (5 bases). This CDR3 is 14 amino acids long. V was trimmed by 0 bases and J by 10 bases, leaving 13 bases between them. Germline V gene sequence: CDR1 MGHRA, CDR2 YSYEKL. CDR3 region: CASSQEGGRREQFF. CDR3 in DNA: TGCGCCAGCAGCCAAGAAGGAGGCCGACGGGAGCAGTTCTTC.

About this clonotype itself: This sequence may be a read error, since a much larger clone differs from it by one base. The V gene is TRBV27, the J gene TRBJ2-7; a weak D match, TRBD1 (7 bases). The CDR3 is made up of 15 amino acids. CDR1 is MNHEY, CDR2 SMNVEV, per germline (reference sequence). The CDR3 DNA sequence: TGTGTCAGCAGTTTCGGAGGGGGCAACTTCTACGAGCAGTACTTC. As protein: CVSSFGGGNFYEQYF.

Many counts were recorded for this clonotype. The V gene is TRBV4-3, the J gene TRBJ1-5; D may be TRBD1 (6 bases). Germline CDR1 reads LGHNA; CDR2 reads YSLEER. CDR3 length equals 16 residues. V lost 0 bases to trimming and J lost 6 bases, with 15 bases between them. CDR3 protein: CASSQDLAGAAQPQHF. CDR3 in DNA: TGCGCCAGCAGCCAAGATTTGGCAGGGGCTGCTCAGCCCCAGCATTTT.

About this clonotype itself: A much larger clone sits a single nucleotide away, making a read error possible. The genes are TRBV12-3 or TRBV12-4 and TRBJ2-6, with 8 bases identical to TRBD1. Trimming cost V 2 bases and J 0 bases; bases outside gene matches: 6. The CDR3 totals 18 residues. CDR3 loop: CASSLQGQGVSGANVLTF. In DNA, the CDR3 is TGTGCCAGCAGTTTACAAGGACAGGGAGTCTCTGGGGCCAACGTCCTGACTTTC.

This clonotype was observed many times. J is TRBJ1-1 and V is TRBV4-3; 7 bases map to TRBD1. The V gene end was trimmed by 3 bases and the J gene end by 5 bases; junction bases not matched to a gene: 9. The CDR3 is 15 residues long. The germline CDR1 and CDR2 sequences are LGHNA and YSLEER. CDR3 loop: CASSHGQGGYTEAFF. For the CDR3, the DNA is TGCGCCAGCAGCCATGGGCAAGGGGGCTATACTGAAGCTTTCTTT.

In its sample, this clonotype was seen a few times. This CDR3 is CASSAEGVLAAGEQYF. The DNA of the CDR3 is TGTGCCAGCAGCGCGGAGGGCGTTCTCGCTGCGGGCGAGCAGTACTTC. The V call is TRBV21-1, the J call TRBJ2-7; the table gives TRBD2 as D, unverified against the DNA. TRBV21-1 is a documented pseudogene. This CDR3 contains 16 residues.

At least ten counts were recorded for this clonotype. The V call is TRBV12-3 or TRBV12-4, the J call TRBJ1-1; no reliable D call. The CDR3 runs 16 residues. Deletions cut 5 bases from V and 2 bases from J, with 18 bases between. The CDR3 DNA follows: TGTGCCAGCAGTCCCTCCATGTGGTATGAAAACACTGAAGCTTTCTTT. Protein: CASSPSMWYENTEAFF.

This clonotype has a handful of counts. A much larger clonotype is one base distant, so this may be a read error. The CDR3 is CASSPPAGADVLTF. The CDR3 nucleotides read TGTGCCAGTAGCCCCCCAGCTGGGGCCGACGTCCTGACTTTC. The chain combines TRBV19 with TRBJ2-6, with D perhaps matching TRBD1 (5 bases). The germline V gene has CDR1 LNHDA and CDR2 SQIVND (reference sequence). The CDR3 contains 14 residues.

This clonotype was found a few times. The chain carries TRBV7-9 and TRBJ1-2, with D unclear. V lost 1 base and J lost 8, with 11 bases in between. The CDR3 has 13 residues. Germline loops: CDR1 SEHNR, CDR2 FQNEAQ (reference sequence). CDR3 region: CASSLGANSGYTF. The CDR3 DNA is TGTGCCAGCAGCTTAGGCGCAAACTCCGGCTACACCTTC.

The chain employs TRBV19 and TRBJ2-5; D ambiguous. Trimming removed 5 bases from V and 4 bases from J, with 11 bases in between. Germline V gives CDR1 LNHDA, CDR2 SQIVND (reference sequence). This CDR3 comprises 13 residues. The chain's CDR3 is CASSLGRPETQYF. In nucleotides, the CDR3 is TGTGCCAGTAGTCTCGGCAGGCCAGAGACCCAGTACTTC.

Points on this clonotype: It is likely a read error, because the conserved phenylalanine at the end of the CDR3 is missing. The rearrangement joins TRBV5-6 to TRBJ2-1; 10 bases line up with TRBD1. CDR3 length equals 17 residues. The germline gives CDR1 SGHDT, CDR2 YYEEEE. The V and J ends lost 1 base and 5 bases, in that order; junction bases with no gene match: 9. The CDR3 bases are TGTGCCAGCAGCTTGTTTTCGGGGACAGGGGTCCACAATGAGCAGTTCCTC. Amino acid sequence: CASSLFSGTGVHNEQFL.

This clonotype was counted a few times. The genes are TRBV5-1 and TRBJ2-1; D call uncertain. The CDR3 covers 16 residues. Germline CDR1 reads SGHRS; CDR2 reads YFSETQ. V lost 4 bases and J 0 bases, leaving 14 bases between the germline ends. For the CDR3, the DNA is TGCGCCAGCAGCCCAACGACGCCGAGCTCCTACAATGAGCAGTTCTTC. This gives the protein CASSPTTPSSYNEQFF.

This clonotype has at least ten counts. The chain carries TRBV7-9 and TRBJ2-7, with unresolved D. CDR1 and CDR2 (germline): SEHNR, FQNEAQ (reference sequence). Trimming removed 0 bases from V and 2 bases from J, with 11 bases in between. The CDR3 contains 15 residues. CDR3 in amino acids: CASSLALASPYEQYF. The CDR3 nucleotides read TGTGCCAGCAGCTTAGCCCTGGCCAGTCCCTACGAGCAGTACTTC.

This clonotype was recorded at least ten times. The chain couples TRBV7-9 to TRBJ2-7; 10 bases align to TRBD2. The CDR3 spans 14 residues. V shed 2 bases and J 4 bases; nucleotides not matched to a gene: 2. Germline lookup yields CDR1 SEHNR and CDR2 FQNEAQ (reference sequence). The CDR3 sequence is CASSLPGLAYEQYF. CDR3 nucleotide sequence: TGTGCCAGCAGCTTACCGGGACTAGCGTACGAGCAGTACTTC. The entire variable domain, with the rest obtained from reference TRBV7-9 and TRBJ2-7, is as follows: DTGVSQNPRHKITKRGQNVTFRCDPISEHNRLYWYRQTLGQGPEFLTYFQNEAQLEKSRLLSDRFSAERPKGSFSTLEIQRTEQGDSAMYLCASSLPGLAYEQYFGPGTRLTVT.

This clonotype was counted many times. CDR3 amino acids: CASSYWTGAGTDTQYF. Written as DNA, the CDR3 is TGTGCCAGCAGTTACTGGACAGGGGCCGGGACAGATACGCAGTATTTT. The chain uses TRBV6-5 and TRBJ2-3; 9 nucleotides align to TRBD1. V was pared by 1 base and J by 3 bases, with 5 bases of the junction left unmatched. The CDR3 runs 16 residues. CDR1 is MNHEY, CDR2 SVGAGI, per germline.

To note about this clonotype: A clone one base away is much larger, so this may be a read error. The chain is built from TRBV12-3 or TRBV12-4 and TRBJ2-3; D might be TRBD1 or TRBD2, each matching 6 bases. V gave up 11 bases and J gave up 0 bases, with 21 bases separating them. This CDR3 comprises 16 residues. The chain's CDR3 is CAGGETGTLSTDTQYF. CDR3 coding DNA: TGTGCCGGCGGGGAAACCGGGACACTAAGCACAGATACGCAGTATTTT.